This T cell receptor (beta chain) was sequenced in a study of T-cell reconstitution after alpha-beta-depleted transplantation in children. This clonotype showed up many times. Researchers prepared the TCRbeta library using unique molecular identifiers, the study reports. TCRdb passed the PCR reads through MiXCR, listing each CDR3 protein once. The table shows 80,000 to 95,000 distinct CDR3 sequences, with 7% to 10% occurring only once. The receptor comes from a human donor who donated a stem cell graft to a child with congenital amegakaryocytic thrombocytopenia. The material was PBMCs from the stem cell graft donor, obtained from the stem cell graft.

The CDR3 sequence is CASSRGTTNQPQHF. The CDR3 DNA sequence: TGTGCCAGCAGTCGGGGGACGACCAATCAGCCCCAGCATTTT. The rearrangement uses TRBV6-5 and TRBJ1-5, with D maybe TRBD1 (5 bases). This CDR3 is 14 amino acids long. The germline V gene encodes CDR1 MNHEY and CDR2 SVGAGI. Trimming removed 5 bases from V and 3 bases from J, with 11 bases in between.